This TCR beta chain was sequenced in a study of blood T cell repertoires in COVID-19. Study-level background: There were acute and convalescent COVID-19 samples, and they came from the United States, Italy and Spain. Sources were T cells, B-cell-depleted T cells, or PBMCs; the material itself was cDNA or gDNA.

Methods used by the authors: How many nucleated cells were present was estimated from reference gene primer amplification. Profiled with immunoSEQ multiplex PCR; TCRdb holds only in-frame clones, not every one. From that table come the V and J calls and clone size; the DNA was used to work out D and trimming. Counted here are about 170,000 clones, approximately 84% occurring once; the ten biggest clones make up roughly 2.7%. Germline trimming cut 3 bases from V and 4 bases from J; bases unmatched to any gene: 4. This CDR3 has 14 amino acids. In germline, CDR1 is LGHNA, CDR2 YSLEER. Sequenced: peripheral blood. The source is a woman of 80 years or more with COVID-19, enrolled during active disease. The chain employs TRBV4-3 and TRBJ1-2; 8 positions agree with TRBD1. CDR3 protein: CASSHDDRGYGYTF. The CDR3 coding sequence is TGCGCCAGCAGCCATGACGACAGGGGCTATGGCTACACCTTC.